A selection of T cell receptor beta chains follows, all from one sample in a study of regulatory dendritic cells for organ transplantation. Measured with immunoSEQ multiplex PCR; TCRdb has only the in-frame clones, and not every one. The data contain tens of thousands of clones, roughly 87% of them singletons. Their antigens are not known. The sequencing input was naive CD4+ T cells from blood cultured with dendritic cells. These receptor sequences come from a human donor in good health. CDR3s include the opening cysteine and the closing phenylalanine or tryptophan. D genes are given only for firm matches. Some rows mark clone size as missing; the rest say once, few, many or name a class of expanded clone.

- | TRBD2 | TRBJ2-1 | TRBV7-3 | TGTGCCAGCAGCACACCCGGGACTAGGCACAATGAGCAGTTCTTC | CASSTPGTRHNEQFF
once | - | TRBJ2-7 | TRBV21-1 | TGTGCCAGCAGCAAGGCGCTGAGAAGGGTCGAGCAGTACTTC | CASSKALRRVEQYF
- | - | TRBJ2-1 | TRBV5-5 | TGTGCCAGCAGCTTTAGCGAAGGGGTCCTCAATGAGCAGTTCTTC | CASSFSEGVLNEQFF
- | - | TRBJ1-2 | TRBV4-2 | TGTGCCAGCAGCCAAGGCGGCAGAGCTAACTATGGCTACACCTTC | CASSQGGRANYGYTF
few | - | TRBJ1-5 | TRBV30 | TGTGCCTGGAGTGTAAGATCGGATCAGCCCCAGCATTTT | CAWSVRSDQPQHF
few | TRBD2 | TRBJ2-7 | TRBV4-1 | TGCGCCAGCAGCCAAGATACGAGACTAGCGTGGAACGAGCAGTACTTC | CASSQDTRLAWNEQYF
once | TRBD2 | TRBJ2-3 | TRBV7-2 | TGTGCCAGCAGCTTACGCGGGGGGGCCACAGATACGCAGTATTTT | CASSLRGGATDTQYF
- | TRBD1 | TRBJ2-5 | TRBV13 | TGTGCCAGCAGCACGGTGGGGGACAGGGATTTGACCCAGTACTTC | CASSTVGDRDLTQYF
once | TRBD2 | TRBJ2-3 | TRBV2 | TGTGCCAGCATGCGGGAGGTCAGCACAGATACGCAGTATTTT | CASMREVSTDTQYF
- | - | TRBJ2-1 | TRBV5-1 | TGCGCCAGCAGCGGATCGTACAATGAGCAGTTCTTC | CASSGSYNEQFF
- | - | TRBJ2-1 | TRBV15 | TGTGCCACCAGCACCCGGGACCAGTCCTACAATGAGCAGTTCTTC | CATSTRDQSYNEQFF
- | - | TRBJ2-7 | TRBV28 | TGTGCCAGCAGTTTAAGGTACGAGCAGTACTTC | CASSLRYEQYF
- | TRBD1 | TRBJ2-7 | TRBV29-1 | TGCAGCGTCGATAACGGACAGGGCTACGAGCAGTACTTC | CSVDNGQGYEQYF
- | - | TRBJ2-2 | TRBV9 | TGTGCCAGCAGCGTAGTGGGTAGCGGGGAGCTGTTTTTT | CASSVVGSGELFF
- | TRBD1 | TRBJ1-1 | TRBV5-6 | TGTGCCAGCGGAAGGGACAGGATGAACACTGAAGCTTTCTTT | CASGRDRMNTEAFF
- | - | TRBJ1-2 | TRBV11-2 | TGTGCCAGCAGCTTAGCCGAAATGTCAGACTTC | CASSLAEMSDF
- | TRBD1 | TRBJ2-2 | TRBV11-2 | TGTGCCAGCAGCTTATTGGGGACAGGGAACACCGGGGAGCTGTTTTTT | CASSLLGTGNTGELFF
once | - | TRBJ1-5 | TRBV27 | TGTGCCAGCAGTCCAAGCGACTATAGCAATCAGCCCCAGCATTTT | CASSPSDYSNQPQHF
- | - | TRBJ1-5 | TRBV29-1 | TGCAGCGCCCTCATCGGCGGTCCGAGGGGCAATCAGCCCCAGCATTTT | CSALIGGPRGNQPQHF
- | - | TRBJ1-2 | TRBV6-4 | TGTGCCAGCAGTGAGTCGGTCTCAGAAAATGGCTACACCTTC | CASSESVSENGYTF
- | - | TRBJ2-2 | TRBV21-1 | TGTGCCGGGGGGGTTGGCGGGGAGCTGTTTTTT | CAGGVGGELFF
- | TRBD1 | TRBJ2-7 | TRBV7-9 | TGTGCCAGCAGCTTCCAGGGGGCCTCATACGAGCAGTACTTC | CASSFQGASYEQYF
- | - | TRBJ2-3 | TRBV7-9 | TGTGCCAGCAGCTTAGTGGCAGATACGCAGTATTTT | CASSLVADTQYF
few | TRBD1 | TRBJ1-6 | TRBV6-6 | TGTGCCAGCAGAACCGGGACAGAGGGTTCACCCCTCCACTTT | CASRTGTEGSPLHF
- | TRBD1 | TRBJ2-3 | TRBV12-5 | TGTGCTAGTGGTCCCGGGGCGAAAGACAGGGCTCTCACAGATACGCAGTATTTT | CASGPGAKDRALTDTQYF
- | - | TRBJ2-3 | TRBV28 | TGTGCCAGCAGTTTCCGGCGGCCTAGCACAGATACGCAGTATTTT | CASSFRRPSTDTQYF
- | - | TRBJ2-7 | TRBV13 | TGTGCCAGCAGCTTAGGCCGGGTTCTACACGAGCAGTACTTC | CASSLGRVLHEQYF
- | TRBD1 | TRBJ1-2 | TRBV11-1 | TGTGCCAGCCGAATGGGTACATGGACAGGGGGCGCAGAGGGCTACACCTTC | CASRMGTWTGGAEGYTF
- | - | TRBJ2-4 | TRBV2 | TGTGCCAGCAGAGGAGGTATATTTGCTGACATTCAGTACTTC | CASRGGIFADIQYF
- | - | TRBJ2-7 | TRBV7-2 | TGTGCCAGCAGCTTAGAAAGGGTCAACGAGCAGTACTTC | CASSLERVNEQYF
- | - | TRBJ2-5 | TRBV6-1 | TGTGCCAGCAGTGATTTGGGGCTCCAAGAGACCCAGTACTTC | CASSDLGLQETQYF
few | - | TRBJ1-5 | TRBV7-2 | TGTGCCAGCAGCTTAGCGTTAGGGTATCAGCCCCAGCATTTT | CASSLALGYQPQHF
- | - | TRBJ2-7 | TRBV7-8 | TGTGCCAGCAGCTTAATCCGGGACACAACCTACGAGCAGTACTTC | CASSLIRDTTYEQYF
- | - | TRBJ1-2 | TRBV19 | TGTGCCAGTAGTATACCAGGGTATGGCTACACCTTC | CASSIPGYGYTF
- | - | TRBJ1-5 | TRBV30 | TGTGCCTGGAGTGCTGGGCAGGGACTTCCCTATAGCAATCAGCCCCAGCATTTT | CAWSAGQGLPYSNQPQHF
- | TRBD2 | TRBJ2-1 | TRBV9 | TGTGCCAGCAGCGTAGACCCGGGGGGTGAGCAGTTCTTC | CASSVDPGGEQFF
- | - | TRBJ2-6 | TRBV6-1 | TGTGCCAGCAAAAGGGATTTTGGGGCCAACGTCCTGACTTTC | CASKRDFGANVLTF
- | - | TRBJ2-1 | TRBV14 | TGTGCCAGCAGCCAAGATTCGGTCGGGCGGGGCTACAATGAGCAGTTCTTC | CASSQDSVGRGYNEQFF
- | - | TRBJ1-4 | TRBV7-2 | TGTGCCAGCAGTCGCCAATCAGGGGCAACTAATGAAAAACTGTTTTTT | CASSRQSGATNEKLFF
few | - | TRBJ1-5 | TRBV4-1 | TGCGCCAGCAGCCAGGTGGGCAATCAGCCCCAGCATTTT | CASSQVGNQPQHF
- | - | TRBJ2-2 | TRBV7-3 | TGTGCCAGCAGCTTAGCGGGACTCCCGAACACCGGGGAGCTGTTTTTT | CASSLAGLPNTGELFF